Presented here are 22 T cell receptor beta chains from one specimen sequenced in a study of CD8 T cells in ankylosing spondylitis. Each CDR3 protein is one row after TCRdb ran MiXCR on the 5' RACE reads. Of about 360,000 distinct CDR3 sequences listed, 20% to 25% were seen once; the top ten hold around 14%. Sequenced input: blood, either unsorted or a sorted T cell fraction (not recorded which). The source is a male donor with ankylosing spondylitis or in good health (not recorded which).

The J gene is TRBJ1-3, the V gene TRBV20-1, with a possible D match to TRBD1 (5 bases). Trimming took 4 bases from V and 8 from J, leaving 15 bases between them. CDR3 length equals 13 residues. The germline CDR1 and CDR2 sequences are DFQATT and SNEGSKA (reference sequence). The CDR3 reads CSATGGGGDTIYF. CDR3 sequence (DNA): TGCAGTGCTACCGGTGGGGGTGGTGACACCATATATTTT.

The chain recombines TRBV5-1 with TRBJ1-1, with D possibly being TRBD1 (6 bases). The CDR3 covers 12 residues. Per germline, CDR1 SGHRS and CDR2 YFSETQ. Trimming left V 6 bases short and J 11 bases short, with 17 bases between. The CDR3 reads CASTESTGTAFF. The CDR3 nucleotides are TGCGCCAGCACCGAAAGTACAGGGACCGCTTTCTTT.

This clonotype occurred many times. In DNA form, the CDR3 reads TGCAGCGTCCTCAGGGTCCTCTCTGGGGCCAACGTCCTGACTTTC. Protein product: CSVLRVLSGANVLTF. The chain joins TRBV29-1 to TRBJ2-6; possible D gene TRBD1, 5 bases. The CDR3 covers 15 residues. Germline values: CDR1 SQVTM, CDR2 ANQGSEA. The ends were cut back, 6 bases at V and 0 bases at J, with 12 bases in the middle. Full variable domain (outside the CDR3, taken from reference TRBV29-1 and TRBJ2-6): SAVISQKPSRDICQRGTSLTIQCQVDSQVTMMFWYRQQPGQSLTLIATANQGSEATYESGFVIDKFPISRPNLTFSTLTVSNMSPEDSSIYLCSVLRVLSGANVLTFGAGSRLTVL.

The rearrangement links TRBV6-5 to TRBJ2-2; D not resolved. Looked up from germline, CDR1 is MNHEY and CDR2 is SVGAGI. The V end was cut by 2 bases, the J end by 6 bases, with 4 bases between. CDR3 size: 12 residues. In DNA form, the CDR3 reads TGTGCCAGCAGTTACGGCCCCGGGGAGCTGTTTTTT. Protein: CASSYGPGELFF.

This clonotype was counted at least ten times. CDR3 nucleotides: TGCGCCAGCAGCCACAACTACGAGCAGTACTTC. It translates to CASSHNYEQYF. The V and J genes are TRBV4-1 and TRBJ2-7; D is undetermined. Trimming took 3 bases from V and 3 from J, leaving 3 bases between them. The germline V gene encodes CDR1 MGHRA and CDR2 YSYEKL. The CDR3 extends over 11 amino acids.

This clonotype was observed a few times. The chain recombines TRBV12-3 or TRBV12-4 with TRBJ2-2; D uncertain. The CDR3 runs to 13 residues. The V end lost 6 bases, the J end lost 7 bases, and 12 bases lay between the germline ends. The CDR3 is CASRAMGVGELFF. The DNA of the CDR3 is TGTGCCAGCAGGGCTATGGGCGTCGGGGAGCTGTTTTTT.

The chain couples TRBV12-3 or TRBV12-4 to TRBJ1-2; tentative D call: TRBD1 (5 bases). V lost 6 bases and J 6 bases, leaving 14 bases between the germline ends. The CDR3 length is 13 residues. CDR3 region: CASSISGTHGYTF. The CDR3 DNA follows: TGTGCCAGCAGCATATCAGGGACCCATGGCTACACCTTC.

Ten or more counts support this clonotype. The chain couples TRBV6-4 to TRBJ2-3, with 10 bases identical to TRBD2. CDR1 and CDR2 from the germline V gene are MRHNA and SNTAGT. The CDR3 has 16 amino acids. The V and J ends lost 0 bases and 3 bases, in that order; junction bases with no gene match: 3. CDR3 residues: CASSDSASGGTDTQYF. CDR3 DNA sequence: TGTGCCAGCAGTGACTCCGCTAGCGGGGGTACAGATACGCAGTATTTT.

This clonotype was recorded a few times. The V call is TRBV12-3 or TRBV12-4, the J call TRBJ1-2; D perhaps matches TRBD1 (6 bases). V gave up 7 bases and J gave up 9 bases, with 21 bases separating them. The CDR3 consists of 14 residues. This CDR3 reads CASTLLLVGGRYTF. CDR3 nucleotides: TGTGCCAGCACCCTCCTCCTGGTCGGGGGCCGCTACACCTTC.

A few counts support this clonotype. V gene TRBV12-3 or TRBV12-4 combines with J gene TRBJ2-7; 7 bases match TRBD1. The V and J ends lost 7 bases and 3 bases, in that order; junction bases with no gene match: 9. The length of the CDR3 is 14 residues. CDR3 loop: CASTAGQVVYEQYF. Here the CDR3 DNA reads TGTGCCAGCACCGCCGGACAGGTCGTCTACGAGCAGTACTTC.

This chain uses TRBV20-1 with TRBJ2-7; D is possibly TRBD2 (7 bases). CDR3 length equals 13 residues. V lost 5 bases to trimming and J lost 2 bases, with 13 bases between them. The germline V gene encodes CDR1 DFQATT and CDR2 SNEGSKA (reference sequence). This CDR3 is CSASAGQAYEQYF. The CDR3 bases are TGCAGTGCTTCAGCGGGACAAGCCTACGAGCAGTACTTC.

V usage is TRBV24-1 and J usage is TRBJ2-1; 8 bases line up with TRBD2. J lost 6 bases, V lost 1 base, and 7 bases had no gene match. The CDR3 has 16 amino acids. Germline loops: CDR1 KGHDR, CDR2 SFDVKD. This CDR3 reads CATSDFGGAPFNEQFF. The CDR3 nucleotides are TGTGCCACCAGTGATTTCGGGGGGGCCCCCTTCAATGAGCAGTTCTTC.

The V gene is TRBV10-2, the J gene TRBJ1-2; 9 bases line up with TRBD1. This CDR3 spans 15 amino acids. CDR1 is WSHSY and CDR2 is SAAADI in the germline V gene. V trimming: 3 bases; J trimming: 2 bases; junction bases outside the gene matches: 4. The CDR3 DNA reads TGCGCCAGCAGTGAACAGGACAGGGGAAACTATGGCTACACCTTC. Translated, it gives CASSEQDRGNYGYTF.

The chain employs TRBV20-1 and TRBJ2-7, with D hard to call. Germline CDR1 is DFQATT and CDR2 is SNEGSKA (reference sequence). The CDR3 is made up of 14 amino acids. Trimming took off 6 bases at V and 0 bases at J, with 15 bases between the two ends. CDR3 DNA: TGCAGTGCCCCAGACGAGGTCTTCTCCTACGAGCAGTACTTC. Residues: CSAPDEVFSYEQYF.

The chain is built from TRBV27 and TRBJ1-1; D gene unclear. V lost 6 bases and J lost 6, with 17 bases in between. Looked up from germline, CDR1 is MNHEY and CDR2 is SMNVEV (reference sequence). The length of the CDR3 is 14 residues. The chain's CDR3 is CASSPGPQYAEAFF. The CDR3 DNA is TGTGCCAGCAGCCCGGGCCCCCAGTACGCTGAAGCTTTCTTT.

This clonotype came up a few times. The V gene is TRBV6-5, the J gene TRBJ2-1; D possibly corresponds to TRBD2 (6 bases). CDR1 and CDR2 (germline): MNHEY, SVGAGI. CDR3 length: 17 residues. Trimming cost V 4 bases and J 8 bases, with 24 bases left between them. The CDR3 spells CASSSVAGTATGHEQFF. In nucleotides, the CDR3 is TGTGCCAGCAGTTCCGTCGCGGGGACGGCTACCGGCCATGAGCAGTTCTTC.

The chain uses TRBV12-3 or TRBV12-4 and TRBJ2-3; D is possibly TRBD1 (6 bases). This CDR3 region has 13 residues. The germline V and J ends were trimmed by 6 bases and 5 bases, with 12 bases remaining between them. CDR3 in amino acids: CASSVDRRDTQYF. CDR3 nucleotide sequence: TGTGCCAGCAGCGTCGACAGGAGAGATACGCAGTATTTT.

The rearrangement links TRBV11-2 to TRBJ2-5; D gene uncertain. The length of the CDR3 is 14 residues. Germline-derived CDR1 and CDR2 are SGHAT and FQNNGV. The V end was cut by 8 bases, the J end by 0 bases, with 13 bases between. The CDR3 loop is CASRSSGYQETQYF. CDR3 bases: TGTGCCAGCCGGTCCTCCGGCTACCAAGAGACCCAGTACTTC. The variable domain in full, completed from reference TRBV11-2 and TRBJ2-5, reads EAGVAQSPRYKIIEKRQSVAFWCNPISGHATLYWYQQILGQGPKLLIQFQNNGVVDDSQLPKDRFSAERLKGVDSTLKIQPAKLEDSAVYLCASRSSGYQETQYFGPGTRLLVL.

This clonotype was seen ten or more times. This chain connects TRBV29-1 to TRBJ1-2; D unresolved. This CDR3 has 13 amino acids. Trimming pared 1 base from V and 8 bases from J, leaving 14 bases between. Looked up from germline, CDR1 is SQVTM and CDR2 is ANQGSEA. In DNA, the CDR3 is TGCAGCGTTGAAGGTCAGGACCCGGAGGGCTACACCTTC. It yields the protein CSVEGQDPEGYTF.

The chain joins TRBV4-1 to TRBJ2-5, with 8 bases lining up with TRBD2. This CDR3 is 18 amino acids long. Germline CDR1 is MGHRA and CDR2 is YSYEKL. The V gene end was trimmed by 0 bases and the J gene end by 5 bases; junction bases not matched to a gene: 14. The CDR3 DNA sequence: TGCGCCAGCAGCCAAGATCCCCTGGGTAGCGGGGTGTTGGAGACCCAGTACTTC. Residues: CASSQDPLGSGVLETQYF.

The table lists this clonotype with many counts. The chain links TRBV28 to TRBJ2-7, with D unclear. The CDR3 extends over 12 amino acids. Germline V lookup: CDR1 MDHEN, CDR2 SYDVKM. V was shortened by 3 bases and J by 4 bases, with 7 bases between the two germline ends. CDR3 DNA: TGTGCCAGCAGTTTTGGGCTTTACGAGCAGTACTTC. Amino acid sequence: CASSFGLYEQYF.

CDR3 DNA: TGCAGTCGTGACCCCGATGAGCAGTTCTTC. This gives the protein CSRDPDEQFF. The gene calls are TRBV29-1 and TRBJ2-1, with D hard to call. The CDR3 is 10 residues long. Germline CDR1 is SQVTM and CDR2 is ANQGSEA.